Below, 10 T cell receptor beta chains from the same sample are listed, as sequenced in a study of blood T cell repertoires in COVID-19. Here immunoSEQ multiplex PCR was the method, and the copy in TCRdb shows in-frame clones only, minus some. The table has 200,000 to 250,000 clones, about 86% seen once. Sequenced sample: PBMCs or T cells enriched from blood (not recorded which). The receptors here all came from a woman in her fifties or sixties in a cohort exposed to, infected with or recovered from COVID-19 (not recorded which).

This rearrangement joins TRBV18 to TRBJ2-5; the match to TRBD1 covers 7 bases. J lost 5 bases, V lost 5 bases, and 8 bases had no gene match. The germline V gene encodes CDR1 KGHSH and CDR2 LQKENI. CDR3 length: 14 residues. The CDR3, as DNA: TGTGCCAGCTCAGTCTCAGGGGGAGCGGAGACCCAGTACTTC. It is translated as CASSVSGGAETQYF. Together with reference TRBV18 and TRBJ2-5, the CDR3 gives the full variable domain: NAGVMQNPRHLVRRRGQEARLRCSPMKGHSHVYWYRQLPEEGLKFMVYLQKENIIDESGMPKERFSAEFPKEGPSILRIQQVVRGDSAAYFCASSVSGGAETQYFGPGTRLLVL.

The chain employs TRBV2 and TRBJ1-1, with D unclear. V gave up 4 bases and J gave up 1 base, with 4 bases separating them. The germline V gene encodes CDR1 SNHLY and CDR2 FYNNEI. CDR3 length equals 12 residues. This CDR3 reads CASSVQNTEAFF. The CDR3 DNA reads TGTGCCAGCAGTGTCCAGAACACTGAAGCTTTCTTT.

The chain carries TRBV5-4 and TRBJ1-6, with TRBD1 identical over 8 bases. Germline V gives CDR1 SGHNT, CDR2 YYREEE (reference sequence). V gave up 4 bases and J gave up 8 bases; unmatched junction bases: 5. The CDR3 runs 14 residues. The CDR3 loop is CASSKDRADSPLHF. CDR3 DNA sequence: TGTGCCAGCAGCAAGGACAGGGCGGATTCACCCCTCCACTTT.

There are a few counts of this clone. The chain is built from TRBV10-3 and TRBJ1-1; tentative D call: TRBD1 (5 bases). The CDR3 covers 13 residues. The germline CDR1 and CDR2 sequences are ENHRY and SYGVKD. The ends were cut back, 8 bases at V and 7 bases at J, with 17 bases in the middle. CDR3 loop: CAIRRGEVGEAFF. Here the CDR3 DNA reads TGTGCCATCCGGCGAGGGGAGGTGGGTGAAGCTTTCTTT.

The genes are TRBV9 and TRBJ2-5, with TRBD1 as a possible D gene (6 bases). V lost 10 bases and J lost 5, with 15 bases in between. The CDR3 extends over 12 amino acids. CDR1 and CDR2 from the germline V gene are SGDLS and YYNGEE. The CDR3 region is CASGPTGETQYF. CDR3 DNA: TGTGCCTCCGGGCCCACAGGGGAGACCCAGTACTTC.

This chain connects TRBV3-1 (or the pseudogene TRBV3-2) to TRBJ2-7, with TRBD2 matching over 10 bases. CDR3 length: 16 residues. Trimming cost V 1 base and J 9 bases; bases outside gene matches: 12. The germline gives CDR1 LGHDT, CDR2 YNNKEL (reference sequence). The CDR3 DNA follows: TGTGCCAGCAGCCAAGGAGATAGCGGGGGGCACGGGGTGCAGTACTTC. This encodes CASSQGDSGGHGVQYF.

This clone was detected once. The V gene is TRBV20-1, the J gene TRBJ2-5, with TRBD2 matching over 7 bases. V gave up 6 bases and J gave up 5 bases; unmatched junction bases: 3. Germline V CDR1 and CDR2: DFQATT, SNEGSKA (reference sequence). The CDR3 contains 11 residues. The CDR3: CSAGGSETQYF. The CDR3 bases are TGCAGTGCGGGGGGGTCGGAGACCCAGTACTTC.

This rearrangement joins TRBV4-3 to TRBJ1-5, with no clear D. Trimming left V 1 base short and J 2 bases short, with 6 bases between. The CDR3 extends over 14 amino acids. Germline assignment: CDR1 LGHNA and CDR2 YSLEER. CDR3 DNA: TGCGCCAGCAGCCAAGGGTCGGGCAATCAGCCCCAGCATTTT. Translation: CASSQGSGNQPQHF.

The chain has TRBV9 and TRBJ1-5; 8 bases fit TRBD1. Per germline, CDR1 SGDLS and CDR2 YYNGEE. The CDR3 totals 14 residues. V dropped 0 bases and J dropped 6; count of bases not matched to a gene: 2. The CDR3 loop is CASSVGQGSQPQHF. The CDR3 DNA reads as TGTGCCAGCAGCGTAGGACAGGGGAGTCAGCCCCAGCATTTT.

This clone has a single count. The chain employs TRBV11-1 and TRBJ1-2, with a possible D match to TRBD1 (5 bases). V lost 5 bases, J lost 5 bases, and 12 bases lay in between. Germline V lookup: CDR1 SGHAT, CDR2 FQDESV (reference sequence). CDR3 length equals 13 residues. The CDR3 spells CASSPGHEYGYTF. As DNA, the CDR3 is TGTGCCAGCAGCCCCGGACACGAATATGGCTACACCTTC.